This T cell receptor (beta chain) is from a study of cytomegalovirus exposure and HLA in healthy donors. About the research overall: HLA-typed donors were the source of approximately 80 million unique TCRs, which an early data release held. Findings of the study overall: The study carried out a later analysis of TCR beta sequences. It associated some 17,000 of them with specific HLA alleles at a false discovery rate of 0.05. DRB1 showed the most TCR associations and HLA-C the fewest in a later analysis, as rates varied by HLA locus. Exclusion as indistinguishable affected some V segments, including TRBV6-2 and TRBV6-3.

A word on this clone: What it binds is unknown.

V was cut by 6 bases and J by 7 bases, with 18 bases left in between. The CDR3 sequence is 13 residues long. Germline CDR1 and CDR2: SQVTM and ANQGSEA. Researchers ran the PCR with 60 Vbeta and 13 Jbeta primers. The protocol was immunoSEQ multiplex PCR, while the TCRdb copy is restricted to in-frame clones and leaves out a portion. The sample lists around 95,000 clones, roughly 70% seen once, with less than 2% in the top ten. This chain links TRBV29-1 with TRBJ1-2, with a weak D call TRBD1 (5 bases). The receptor was derived from a male donor in good health and CMV-seronegative. Specimen: PBMCs. The CDR3 region is CSVGGDSWAGYTF. CDR3 DNA: TGCAGCGTGGGTGGAGACAGTTGGGCTGGCTACACCTTC.